The 3 T cell receptor beta chains in this list originate from one sample, sequenced in a study of T-cell reconstitution after alpha-beta-depleted transplantation in children. As it was prepared, the TCRbeta library received unique molecular identifiers. TCRdb passed the PCR reads through MiXCR, listing each CDR3 protein once. The sample lists 600,000 to 700,000 distinct CDR3 sequences, about an eighth seen once, with 0.79% in the top ten. This specimen consisted of PBMCs, obtained before TCRalphabeta/CD19-depleted stem cell transplant. The receptors shown here come from a girl aged 2-10 years with congenital amegakaryocytic thrombocytopenia, due to receive a stem cell transplant.

This chain joins TRBV11-3 and TRBJ2-5; D is possibly TRBD1 or TRBD2 (5 bases each). CDR1 SGHNT and CDR2 YENEEA come from the germline V gene. CDR3 length equals 15 residues. V lost 5 bases and J 2 bases, leaving 15 bases between the germline ends. CDR3 in amino acids: CASSPGLRSQETQYF. The CDR3 DNA follows: TGTGCCAGCAGCCCGGGGCTACGGTCGCAAGAGACCCAGTACTTC.

This clonotype appeared a few times. V is TRBV5-1 and J is TRBJ2-5; D unresolved. V lost 0 bases to trimming and J lost 1 base, with 13 bases between them. The CDR3 covers 16 residues. Germline V gene lookup returns CDR1 SGHRS and CDR2 YFSETQ. This CDR3 reads CASSLVLSTSQETQYF. CDR3 nucleotides: TGCGCCAGCAGCTTGGTACTTAGCACCTCCCAAGAGACCCAGTACTTC. Filled out from reference TRBV5-1 and TRBJ2-5, the complete variable domain reads KAGVTQTPRYLIKTRGQQVTLSCSPISGHRSVSWYQQTPGQGLQFLFEYFSETQRNKGNFPGRFSGRQFSNSRSEMNVSTLELGDSALYLCASSLVLSTSQETQYFGPGTRLLVL.

This clonotype was seen repeatedly, ten times or more. V and J are TRBV5-1 and TRBJ2-7; no reliable D call. This CDR3 comprises 12 residues. Germline-derived CDR1 and CDR2 are SGHRS and YFSETQ. Trimming stripped 4 bases from V and 4 bases from J, with 9 bases between. The CDR3 bases are TGCGCCAGCAGCGTCGACAATTACGAGCAGTACTTC. Translating it yields CASSVDNYEQYF.